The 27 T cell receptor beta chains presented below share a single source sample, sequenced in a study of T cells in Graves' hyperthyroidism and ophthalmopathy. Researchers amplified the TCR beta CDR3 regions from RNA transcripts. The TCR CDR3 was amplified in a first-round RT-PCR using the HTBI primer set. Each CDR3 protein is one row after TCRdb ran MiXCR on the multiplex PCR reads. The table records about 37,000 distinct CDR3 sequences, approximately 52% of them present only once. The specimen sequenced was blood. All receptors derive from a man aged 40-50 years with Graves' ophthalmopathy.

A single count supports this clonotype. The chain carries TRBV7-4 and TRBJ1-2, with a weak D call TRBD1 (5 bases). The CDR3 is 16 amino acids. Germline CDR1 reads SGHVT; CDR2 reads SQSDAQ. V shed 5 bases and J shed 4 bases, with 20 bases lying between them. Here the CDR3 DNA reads TGTGCCAGCAGCGCCCGACTAGCGGGGGGGACCTATGGCTACACCTTC. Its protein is CASSARLAGGTYGYTF.

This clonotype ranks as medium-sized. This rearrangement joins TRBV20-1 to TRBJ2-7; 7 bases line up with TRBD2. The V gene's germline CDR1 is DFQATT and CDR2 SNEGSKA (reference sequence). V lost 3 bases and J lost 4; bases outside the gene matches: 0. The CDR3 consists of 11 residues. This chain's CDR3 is CSARGGYEQYF. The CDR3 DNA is TGCAGTGCTAGGGGAGGGTACGAGCAGTACTTC.

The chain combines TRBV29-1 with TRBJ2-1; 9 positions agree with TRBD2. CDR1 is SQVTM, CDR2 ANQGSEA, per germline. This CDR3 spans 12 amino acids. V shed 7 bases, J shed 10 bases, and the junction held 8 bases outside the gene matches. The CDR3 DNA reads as TGCAGCGCCCCGAGGAGCGGGAGGGAGCAGTTCTTC. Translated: CSAPRSGREQFF.

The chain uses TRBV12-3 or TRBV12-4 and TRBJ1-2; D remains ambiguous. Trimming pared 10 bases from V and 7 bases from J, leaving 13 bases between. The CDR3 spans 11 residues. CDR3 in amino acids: CATARVLGYTF. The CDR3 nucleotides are TGTGCCACCGCGAGGGTCCTTGGCTACACCTTC.

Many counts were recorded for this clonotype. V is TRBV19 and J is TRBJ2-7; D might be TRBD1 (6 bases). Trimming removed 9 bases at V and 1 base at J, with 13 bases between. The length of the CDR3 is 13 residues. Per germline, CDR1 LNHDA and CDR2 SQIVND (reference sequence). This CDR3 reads CASTPGHSYEQYF. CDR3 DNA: TGTGCCAGCACTCCGGGACATTCCTACGAGCAGTACTTC.

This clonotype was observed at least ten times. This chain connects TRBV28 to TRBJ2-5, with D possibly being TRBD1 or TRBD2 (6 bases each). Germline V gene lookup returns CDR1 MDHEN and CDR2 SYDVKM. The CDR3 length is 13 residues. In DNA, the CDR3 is TGTGCTATCAGGAGGGGGTTAGGGGAGACCCAGTACTTC. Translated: CAIRRGLGETQYF.

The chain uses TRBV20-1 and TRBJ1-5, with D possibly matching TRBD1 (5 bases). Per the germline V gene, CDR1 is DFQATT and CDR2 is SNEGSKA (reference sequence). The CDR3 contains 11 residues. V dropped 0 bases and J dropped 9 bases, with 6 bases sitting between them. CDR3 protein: CSARERGPQHF. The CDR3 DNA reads TGCAGTGCTAGAGAAAGGGGGCCCCAGCATTTT.

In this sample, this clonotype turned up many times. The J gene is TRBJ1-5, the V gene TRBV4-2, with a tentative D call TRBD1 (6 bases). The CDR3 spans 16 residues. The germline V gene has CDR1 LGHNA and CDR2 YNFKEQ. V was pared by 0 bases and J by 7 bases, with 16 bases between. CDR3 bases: TGTGCCAGCAGCCAAGAAGGGCTACCAGGGGACCAGCCCCAGCATTTT. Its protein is CASSQEGLPGDQPQHF.

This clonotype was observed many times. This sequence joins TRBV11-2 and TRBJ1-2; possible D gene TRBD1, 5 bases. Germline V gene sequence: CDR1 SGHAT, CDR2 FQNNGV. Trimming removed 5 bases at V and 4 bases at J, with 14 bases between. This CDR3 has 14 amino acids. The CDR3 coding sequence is TGTGCCAGCAGCCAGACGGGGGGGGGCTATGGCTACACCTTC. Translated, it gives CASSQTGGGYGYTF.

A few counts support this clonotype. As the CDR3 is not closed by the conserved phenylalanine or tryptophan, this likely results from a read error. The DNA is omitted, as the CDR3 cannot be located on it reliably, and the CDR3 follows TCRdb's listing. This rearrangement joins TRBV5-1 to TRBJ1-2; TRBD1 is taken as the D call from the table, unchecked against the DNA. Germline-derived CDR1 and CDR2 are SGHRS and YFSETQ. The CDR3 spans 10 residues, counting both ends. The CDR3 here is CASSWTGPTS.

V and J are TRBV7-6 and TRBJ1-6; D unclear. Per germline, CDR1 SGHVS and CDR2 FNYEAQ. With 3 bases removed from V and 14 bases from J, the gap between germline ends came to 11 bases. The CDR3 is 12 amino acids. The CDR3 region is CASSFRLATLHF. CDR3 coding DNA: TGTGCCAGCAGCTTCAGACTAGCAACCCTCCACTTT.

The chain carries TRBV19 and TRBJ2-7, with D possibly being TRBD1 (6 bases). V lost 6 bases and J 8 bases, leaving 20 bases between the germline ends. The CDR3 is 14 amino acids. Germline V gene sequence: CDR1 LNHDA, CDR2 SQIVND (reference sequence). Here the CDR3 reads CASRMESRGGKQYF. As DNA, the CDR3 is TGTGCCAGTAGGATGGAGTCCCGTGGGGGCAAGCAGTACTTC.

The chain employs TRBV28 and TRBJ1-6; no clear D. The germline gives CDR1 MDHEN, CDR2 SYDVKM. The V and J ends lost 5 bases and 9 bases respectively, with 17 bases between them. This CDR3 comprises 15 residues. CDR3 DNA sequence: TGTGCCAGCAGTCTCTCCCCGGAGATAGGTTCACCCCTCCACTTT. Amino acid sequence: CASSLSPEIGSPLHF.

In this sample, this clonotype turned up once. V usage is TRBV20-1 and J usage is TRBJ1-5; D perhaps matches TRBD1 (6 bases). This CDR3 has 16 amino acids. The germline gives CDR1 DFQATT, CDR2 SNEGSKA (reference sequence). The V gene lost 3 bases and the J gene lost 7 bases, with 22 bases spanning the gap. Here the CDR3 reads CSASRDFRRGGQPQHF. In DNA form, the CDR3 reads TGCAGTGCTAGCAGGGACTTTAGGAGGGGGGGGCAGCCCCAGCATTTT.

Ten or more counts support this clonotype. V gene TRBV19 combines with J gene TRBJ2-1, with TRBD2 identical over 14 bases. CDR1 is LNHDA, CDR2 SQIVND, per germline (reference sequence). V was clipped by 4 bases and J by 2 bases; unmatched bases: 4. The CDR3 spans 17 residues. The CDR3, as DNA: TGTGCCAGTAGTAGGGGACTAGCGGGAGAGCCCTACAATGAGCAGTTCTTC. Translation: CASSRGLAGEPYNEQFF.

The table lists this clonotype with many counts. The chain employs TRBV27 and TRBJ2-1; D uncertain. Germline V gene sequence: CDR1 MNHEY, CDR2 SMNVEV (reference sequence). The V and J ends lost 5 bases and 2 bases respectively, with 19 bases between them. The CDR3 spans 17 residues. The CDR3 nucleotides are TGTGCCAGCAGTCCTCCCCGTTTAGTACCCACCTACAATGAGCAGTTCTTC. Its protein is CASSPPRLVPTYNEQFF.

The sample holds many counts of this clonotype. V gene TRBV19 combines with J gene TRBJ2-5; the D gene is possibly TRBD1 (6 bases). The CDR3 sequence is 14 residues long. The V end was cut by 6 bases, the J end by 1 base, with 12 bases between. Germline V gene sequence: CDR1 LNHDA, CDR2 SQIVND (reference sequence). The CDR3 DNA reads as TGTGCCAGTAGCAGAGGACAGCTCCAAGAGACCCAGTACTTC. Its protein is CASSRGQLQETQYF.

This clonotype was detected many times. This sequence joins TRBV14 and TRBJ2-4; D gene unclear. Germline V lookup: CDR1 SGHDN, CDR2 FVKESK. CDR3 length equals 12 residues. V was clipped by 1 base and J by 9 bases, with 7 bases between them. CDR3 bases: TGTGCCAGCAGCCAAGTACTGGGCATTCAGTACTTC. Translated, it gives CASSQVLGIQYF. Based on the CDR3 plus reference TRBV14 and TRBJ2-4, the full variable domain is EAGVTQFPSHSVIEKGQTVTLRCDPISGHDNLYWYRRVMGKEIKFLLHFVKESKQDESGMPNNRFLAERTGGTYSTLKVQPAELEDSGVYFCASSQVLGIQYFGAGTRLSVL.

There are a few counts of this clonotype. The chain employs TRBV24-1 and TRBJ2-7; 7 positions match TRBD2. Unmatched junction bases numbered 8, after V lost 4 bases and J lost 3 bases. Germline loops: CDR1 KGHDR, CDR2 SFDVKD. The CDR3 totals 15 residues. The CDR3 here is CATSEGDSGGYEQYF. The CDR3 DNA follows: TGTGCCACCAGTGAGGGGGACTCGGGGGGCTACGAGCAGTACTTC.

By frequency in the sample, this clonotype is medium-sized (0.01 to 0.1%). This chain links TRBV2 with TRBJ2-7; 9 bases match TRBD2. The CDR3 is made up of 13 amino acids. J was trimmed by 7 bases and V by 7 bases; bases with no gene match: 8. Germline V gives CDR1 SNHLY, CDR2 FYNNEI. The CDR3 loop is CASTGGLAWEQYF. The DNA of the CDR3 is TGTGCCAGCACCGGAGGACTAGCGTGGGAGCAGTACTTC.

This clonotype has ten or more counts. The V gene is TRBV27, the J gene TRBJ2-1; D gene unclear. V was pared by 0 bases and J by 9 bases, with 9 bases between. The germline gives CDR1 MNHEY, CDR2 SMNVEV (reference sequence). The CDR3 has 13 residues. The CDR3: CASSLSQGTEQFF. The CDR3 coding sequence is TGTGCCAGCAGTTTATCGCAAGGCACTGAGCAGTTCTTC.

CDR3 nucleotide sequence: TGTGCCAGCAGTGAAAGGGCAGGGGTTCAGCCCCAGTACTTC. It codes for CASSERAGVQPQYF. This chain joins TRBV2 and TRBJ2-5; possibly TRBD1 for D (6 bases). The CDR3 covers 14 residues. V gave up 2 bases and J gave up 9 bases, with 16 bases separating them. The germline gives CDR1 SNHLY, CDR2 FYNNEI.

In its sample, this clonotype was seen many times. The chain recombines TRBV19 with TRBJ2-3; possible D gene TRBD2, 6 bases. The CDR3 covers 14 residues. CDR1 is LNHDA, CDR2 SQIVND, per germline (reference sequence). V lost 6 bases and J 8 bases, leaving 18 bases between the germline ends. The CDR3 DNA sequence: TGTGCCAGTAGCCCTGGAGGGTCATCTGGTACGCAGTATTTT. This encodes CASSPGGSSGTQYF.

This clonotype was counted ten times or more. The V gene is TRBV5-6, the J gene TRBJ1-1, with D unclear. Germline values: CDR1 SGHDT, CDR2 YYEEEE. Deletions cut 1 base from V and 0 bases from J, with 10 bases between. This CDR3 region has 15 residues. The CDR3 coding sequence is TGTGCCAGCAGCTTGAAGCTCTCAGTGAACACTGAAGCTTTCTTT. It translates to CASSLKLSVNTEAFF.

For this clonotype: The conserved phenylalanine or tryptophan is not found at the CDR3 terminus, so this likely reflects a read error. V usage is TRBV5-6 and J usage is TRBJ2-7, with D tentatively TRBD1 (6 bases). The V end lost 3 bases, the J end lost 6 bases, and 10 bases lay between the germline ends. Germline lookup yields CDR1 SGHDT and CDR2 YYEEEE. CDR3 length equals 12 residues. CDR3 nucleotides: TGTGCCAGCAGCTCACAGGGCCCCGAGCAGTACCTC. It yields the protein CASSSQGPEQYL.

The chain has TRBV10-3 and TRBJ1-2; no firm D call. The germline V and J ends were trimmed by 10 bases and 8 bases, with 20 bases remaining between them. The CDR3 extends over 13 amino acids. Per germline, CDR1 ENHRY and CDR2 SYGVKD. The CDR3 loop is CATTVEPVGGYTF. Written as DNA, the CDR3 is TGTGCCACAACGGTCGAGCCGGTGGGGGGCTACACCTTC.

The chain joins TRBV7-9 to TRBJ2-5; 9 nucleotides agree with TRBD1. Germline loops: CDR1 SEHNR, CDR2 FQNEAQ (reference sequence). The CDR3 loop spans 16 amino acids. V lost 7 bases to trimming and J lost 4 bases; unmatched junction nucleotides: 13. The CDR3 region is CASITGGWTVGETQYF. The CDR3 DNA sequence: TGTGCCAGCATCACAGGGGGCTGGACCGTTGGAGAGACCCAGTACTTC.